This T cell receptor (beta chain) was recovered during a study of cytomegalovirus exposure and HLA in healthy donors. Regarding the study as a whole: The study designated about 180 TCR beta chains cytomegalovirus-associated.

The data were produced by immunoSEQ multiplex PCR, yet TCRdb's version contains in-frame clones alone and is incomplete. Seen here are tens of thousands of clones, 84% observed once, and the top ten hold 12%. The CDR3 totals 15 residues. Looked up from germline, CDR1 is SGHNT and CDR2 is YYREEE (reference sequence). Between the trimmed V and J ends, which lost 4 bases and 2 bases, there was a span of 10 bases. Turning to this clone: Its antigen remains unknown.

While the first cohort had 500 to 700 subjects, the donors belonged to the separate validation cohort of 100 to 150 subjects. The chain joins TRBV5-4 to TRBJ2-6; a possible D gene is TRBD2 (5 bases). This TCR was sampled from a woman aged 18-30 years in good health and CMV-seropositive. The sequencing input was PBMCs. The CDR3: CASSDERAGANVLTF. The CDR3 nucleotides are TGTGCCAGCAGCGACGAGAGGGCTGGGGCCAACGTCCTGACTTTC. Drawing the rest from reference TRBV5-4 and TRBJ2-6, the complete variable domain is ETGVTQSPTHLIKTRGQQVTLRCSSQSGHNTVSWYQQALGQGPQFIFQYYREEENGRGNFPPRFSGLQFPNYSSELNVNALELDDSALYLCASSDERAGANVLTFGAGSRLTVL.